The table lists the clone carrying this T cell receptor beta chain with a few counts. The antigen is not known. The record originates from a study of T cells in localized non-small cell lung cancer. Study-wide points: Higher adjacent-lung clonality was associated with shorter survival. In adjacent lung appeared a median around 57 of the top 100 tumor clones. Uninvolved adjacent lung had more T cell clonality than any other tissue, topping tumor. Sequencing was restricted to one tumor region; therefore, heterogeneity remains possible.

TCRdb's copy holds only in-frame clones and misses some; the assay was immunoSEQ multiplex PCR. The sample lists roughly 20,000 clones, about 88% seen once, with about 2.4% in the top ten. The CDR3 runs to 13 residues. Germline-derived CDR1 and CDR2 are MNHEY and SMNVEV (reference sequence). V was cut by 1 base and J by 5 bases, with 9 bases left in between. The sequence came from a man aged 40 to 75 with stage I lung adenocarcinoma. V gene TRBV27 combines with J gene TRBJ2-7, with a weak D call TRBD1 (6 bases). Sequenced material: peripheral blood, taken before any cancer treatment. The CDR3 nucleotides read TGTGCCAGCAGTTTATGGGGGCAGGACGAGCAGTACTTC. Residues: CASSLWGQDEQYF.